This T cell receptor (beta chain) emerged from a study of shared clonotypes between healthy human individuals. Turning to the study itself: Donors, aged 18 to 49, were a couple of women and three men.

As regards this clone: Its cognate antigen is unknown.

CDR1 is SGDLS, CDR2 YYNGEE, per germline. With 4 bases clipped from V and 4 bases from J, the junction kept 9 bases outside the gene matches. The length of the CDR3 is 16 residues. The naive CD8 population came from CD45RO-negative cells selected for CCR7, without terminally differentiated effector memory CD45RA+ cells. Study results and limitations: On the whole, naive subsets had larger estimated richness than memory subsets had.

Method: immunoSEQ multiplex PCR; TCRdb's copy keeps in-frame clones and lacks some. The sample holds some 2.1 million clones; 90% to 95% are singletons and the top ten take more than 1.5%. The receptor was isolated from a man aged 18-30 years in good health. Some clones in this sample may be carry-over from other donors' samples. This chain joins TRBV9 and TRBJ2-1, with 9 bases lining up with TRBD2. Sequenced input: naive CD8+ T cells from PBMCs. The CDR3 DNA reads as TGTGCCAGCAGCCCCTTAGCGGGAGCATCGTACAATGAGCAGTTCTTC. It yields the protein CASSPLAGASYNEQFF.